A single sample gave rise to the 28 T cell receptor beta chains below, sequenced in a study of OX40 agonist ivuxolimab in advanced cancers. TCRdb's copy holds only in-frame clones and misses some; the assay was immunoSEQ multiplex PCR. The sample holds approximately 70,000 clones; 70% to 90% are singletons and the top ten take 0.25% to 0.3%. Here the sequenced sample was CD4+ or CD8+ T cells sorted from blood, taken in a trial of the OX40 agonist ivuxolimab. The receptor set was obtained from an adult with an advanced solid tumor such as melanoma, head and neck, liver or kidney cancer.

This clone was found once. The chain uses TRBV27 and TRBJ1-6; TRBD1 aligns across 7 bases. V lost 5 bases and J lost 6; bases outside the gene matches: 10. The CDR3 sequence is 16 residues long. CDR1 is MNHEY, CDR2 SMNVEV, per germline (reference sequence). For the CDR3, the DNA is TGTGCCAGCAGTCTCCGACAGGGACTTATTAATTCACCCCTCCACTTT. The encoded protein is CASSLRQGLINSPLHF.

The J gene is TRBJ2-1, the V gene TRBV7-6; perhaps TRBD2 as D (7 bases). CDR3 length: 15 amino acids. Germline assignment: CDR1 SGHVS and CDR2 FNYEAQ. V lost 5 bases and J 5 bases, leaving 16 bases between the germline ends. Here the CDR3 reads CASSRRAGQDNEQFF. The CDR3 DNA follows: TGTGCCAGCAGCCGGAGAGCGGGACAAGACAATGAGCAGTTCTTC.

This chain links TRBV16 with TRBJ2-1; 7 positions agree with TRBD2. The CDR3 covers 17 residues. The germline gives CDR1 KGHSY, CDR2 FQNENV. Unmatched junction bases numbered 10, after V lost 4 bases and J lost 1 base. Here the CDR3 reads CASSRTVAGGSYNEQFF. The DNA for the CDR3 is TGTGCCAGCAGCCGAACGGTAGCGGGTGGATCCTACAATGAGCAGTTCTTC.

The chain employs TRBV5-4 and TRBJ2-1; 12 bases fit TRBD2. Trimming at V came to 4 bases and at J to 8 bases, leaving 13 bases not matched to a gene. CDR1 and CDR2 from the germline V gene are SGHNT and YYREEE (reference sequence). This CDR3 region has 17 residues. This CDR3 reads CASSGGLAGKFGDEQFF. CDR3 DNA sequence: TGTGCCAGCAGCGGCGGACTAGCGGGAAAGTTTGGGGATGAGCAGTTCTTC.

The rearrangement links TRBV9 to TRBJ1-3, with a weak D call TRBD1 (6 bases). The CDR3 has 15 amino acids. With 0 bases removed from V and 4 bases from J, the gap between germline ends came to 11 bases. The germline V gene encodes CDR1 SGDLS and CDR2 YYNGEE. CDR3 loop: CASSVGSRGGNTIYF. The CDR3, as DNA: TGTGCCAGCAGCGTAGGGTCCAGGGGAGGAAACACCATATATTTT.

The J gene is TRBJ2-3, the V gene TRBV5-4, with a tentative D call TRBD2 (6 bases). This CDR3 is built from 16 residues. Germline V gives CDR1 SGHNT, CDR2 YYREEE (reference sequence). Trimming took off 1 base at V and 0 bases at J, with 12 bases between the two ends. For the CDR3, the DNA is TGTGCCAGCAGCTTGAAGCTCGGGGGTAGCACAGATACGCAGTATTTT. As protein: CASSLKLGGSTDTQYF. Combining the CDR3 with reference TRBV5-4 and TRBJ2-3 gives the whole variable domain ETGVTQSPTHLIKTRGQQVTLRCSSQSGHNTVSWYQQALGQGPQFIFQYYREEENGRGNFPPRFSGLQFPNYSSELNVNALELDDSALYLCASSLKLGGSTDTQYFGPGTRLTVL.

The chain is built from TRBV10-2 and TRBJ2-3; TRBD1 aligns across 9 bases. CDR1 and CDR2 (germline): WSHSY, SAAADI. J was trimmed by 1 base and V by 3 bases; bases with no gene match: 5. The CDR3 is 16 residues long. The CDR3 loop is CASSDRQGVRTDTQYF. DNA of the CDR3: TGCGCCAGCAGTGATCGACAGGGGGTACGCACAGATACGCAGTATTTT.

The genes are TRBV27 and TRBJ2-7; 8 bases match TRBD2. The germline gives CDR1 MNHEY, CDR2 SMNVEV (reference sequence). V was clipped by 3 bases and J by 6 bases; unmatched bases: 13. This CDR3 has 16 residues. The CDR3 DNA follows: TGTGCCAGCAGTTTGTCGACCGGGACTAGTAAGACCGAGCAGTACTTC. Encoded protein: CASSLSTGTSKTEQYF.

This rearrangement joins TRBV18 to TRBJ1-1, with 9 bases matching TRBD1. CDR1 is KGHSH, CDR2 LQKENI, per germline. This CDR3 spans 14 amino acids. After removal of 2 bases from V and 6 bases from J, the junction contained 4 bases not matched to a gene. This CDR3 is CASSPGQGIAEAFF. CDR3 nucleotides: TGTGCCAGCTCACCAGGACAGGGGATCGCTGAAGCTTTCTTT.

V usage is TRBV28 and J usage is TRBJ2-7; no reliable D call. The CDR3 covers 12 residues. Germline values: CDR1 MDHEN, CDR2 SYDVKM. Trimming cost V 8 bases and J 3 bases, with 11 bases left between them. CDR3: CASWARNYEQYF. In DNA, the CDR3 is TGTGCCAGCTGGGCCAGGAACTACGAGCAGTACTTC.

The CDR3 nucleotides are TGTGCCACCTGCGAAGGCAGGGTGTCCTACGAGCAGTACTTC. Protein product: CATCEGRVSYEQYF. The J gene is TRBJ2-7, the V gene TRBV10-3, with D possibly matching TRBD1 (5 bases). CDR1 and CDR2 (germline): ENHRY, SYGVKD. V was clipped by 10 bases and J by 1 base, with 17 bases between them. The CDR3 covers 14 residues.

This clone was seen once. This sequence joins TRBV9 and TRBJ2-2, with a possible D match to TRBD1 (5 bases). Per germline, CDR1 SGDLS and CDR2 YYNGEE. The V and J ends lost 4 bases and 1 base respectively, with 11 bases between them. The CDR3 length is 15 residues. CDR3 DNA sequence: TGTGCCAGCAGCACTGCCAGGGAGAACACCGGGGAGCTGTTTTTT. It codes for CASSTARENTGELFF. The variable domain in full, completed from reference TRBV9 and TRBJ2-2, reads DSGVTQTPKHLITATGQRVTLRCSPRSGDLSVYWYQQSLDQGLQFLIQYYNGEERAKGNILERFSAQQFPDLHSELNLSSLELGDSALYFCASSTARENTGELFFGEGSRLTVL.

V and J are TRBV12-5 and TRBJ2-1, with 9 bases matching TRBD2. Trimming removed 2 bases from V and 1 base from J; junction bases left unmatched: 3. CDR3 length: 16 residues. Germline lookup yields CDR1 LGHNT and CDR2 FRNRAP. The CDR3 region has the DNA TGTGCTAGTGGTTTGTTAGCGGGAGTGTCCTACAATGAGCAGTTCTTC. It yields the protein CASGLLAGVSYNEQFF.

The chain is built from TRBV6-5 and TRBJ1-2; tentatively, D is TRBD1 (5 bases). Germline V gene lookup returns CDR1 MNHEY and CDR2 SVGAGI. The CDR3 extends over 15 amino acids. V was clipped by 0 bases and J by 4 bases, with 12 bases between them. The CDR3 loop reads CASSYSTQGAYGYTF. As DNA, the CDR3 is TGTGCCAGCAGTTACTCGACTCAAGGGGCCTATGGCTACACCTTC.

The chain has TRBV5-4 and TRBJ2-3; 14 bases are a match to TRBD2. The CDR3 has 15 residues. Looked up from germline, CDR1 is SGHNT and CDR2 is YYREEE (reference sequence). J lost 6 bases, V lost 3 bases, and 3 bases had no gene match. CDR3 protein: CASSSGLAGVDTQYF. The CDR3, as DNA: TGTGCCAGCAGCTCGGGACTAGCGGGAGTGGATACGCAGTATTTT.

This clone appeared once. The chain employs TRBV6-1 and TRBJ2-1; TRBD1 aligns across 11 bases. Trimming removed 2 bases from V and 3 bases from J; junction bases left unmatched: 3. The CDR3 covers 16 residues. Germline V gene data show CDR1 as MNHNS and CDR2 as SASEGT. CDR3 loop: CASSEWGTGGYNEQFF. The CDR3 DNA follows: TGTGCCAGCAGTGAATGGGGGACAGGGGGCTACAATGAGCAGTTCTTC.

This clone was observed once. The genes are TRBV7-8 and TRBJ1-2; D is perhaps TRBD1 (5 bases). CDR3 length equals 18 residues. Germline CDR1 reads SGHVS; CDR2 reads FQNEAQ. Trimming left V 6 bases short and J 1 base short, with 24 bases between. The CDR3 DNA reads TGTGCCAGCAGTTCTCAGATGACAGCCGCGACCATTAACTATGGCTACACCTTC. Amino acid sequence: CASSSQMTAATINYGYTF.

Here the CDR3 reads CASISLEPYTGELFF. The CDR3 DNA reads TGCGCCAGCATCAGCTTAGAGCCCTACACCGGGGAGCTGTTTTTT. The chain employs TRBV4-1 and TRBJ2-2; D is undetermined. Trimming removed 7 bases from V and 3 bases from J, with 15 bases in between. This CDR3 has 15 residues. Germline V gene lookup returns CDR1 MGHRA and CDR2 YSYEKL.

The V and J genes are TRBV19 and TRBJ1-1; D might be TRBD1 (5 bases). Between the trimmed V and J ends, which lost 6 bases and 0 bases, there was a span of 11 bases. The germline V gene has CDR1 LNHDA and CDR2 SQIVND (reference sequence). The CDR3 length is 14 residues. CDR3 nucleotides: TGTGCCAGTAGCTCCCAGGGTCTGAACACTGAAGCTTTCTTT. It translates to CASSSQGLNTEAFF. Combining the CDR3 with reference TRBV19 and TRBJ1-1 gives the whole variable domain DGGITQSPKYLFRKEGQNVTLSCEQNLNHDAMYWYRQDPGQGLRLIYYSQIVNDFQKGDIAEGYSVSREKKESFPLTVTSAQKNPTAFYLCASSSQGLNTEAFFGQGTRLTVV.

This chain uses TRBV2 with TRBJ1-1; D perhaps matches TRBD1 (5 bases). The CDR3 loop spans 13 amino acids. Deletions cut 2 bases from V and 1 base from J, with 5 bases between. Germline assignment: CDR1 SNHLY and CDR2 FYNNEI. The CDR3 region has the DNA TGTGCCAGCAGTGAACAGGGGAACACTGAAGCTTTCTTT. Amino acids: CASSEQGNTEAFF.

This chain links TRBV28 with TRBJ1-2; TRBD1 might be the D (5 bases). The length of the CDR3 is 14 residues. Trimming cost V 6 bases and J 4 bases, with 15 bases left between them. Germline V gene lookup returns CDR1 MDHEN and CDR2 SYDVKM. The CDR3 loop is CASRRGPGGYGYTF. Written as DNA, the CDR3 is TGTGCCAGCAGAAGGGGACCGGGTGGCTATGGCTACACCTTC.

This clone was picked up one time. CDR3 residues: CASSQQGAVREGQYF. CDR3 DNA: TGCGCCAGCAGTCAACAGGGGGCGGTCAGAGAAGGGCAGTACTTC. The V call is TRBV23-1, the J call TRBJ2-7; 8 bases align to TRBD1. TRBV23-1 is an ORF, and what it does is uncertain. Trimming took 2 bases from V and 9 from J; bases not matched to a gene: 12. This CDR3 has 15 residues.

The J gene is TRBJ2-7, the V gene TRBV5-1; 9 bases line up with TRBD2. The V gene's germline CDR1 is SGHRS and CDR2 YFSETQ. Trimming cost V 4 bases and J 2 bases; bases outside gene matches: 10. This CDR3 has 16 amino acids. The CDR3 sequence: CASSPDSGSRPYEQYF. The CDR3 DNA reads TGCGCCAGCAGCCCGGATAGCGGGAGCCGACCCTACGAGCAGTACTTC.

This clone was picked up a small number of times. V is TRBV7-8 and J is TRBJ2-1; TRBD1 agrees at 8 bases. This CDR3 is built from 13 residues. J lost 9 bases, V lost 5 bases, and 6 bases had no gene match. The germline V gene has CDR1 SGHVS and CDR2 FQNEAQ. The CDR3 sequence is CASSQQDRGEQFF. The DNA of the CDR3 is TGTGCCAGCAGCCAGCAAGACAGGGGTGAGCAGTTCTTC.

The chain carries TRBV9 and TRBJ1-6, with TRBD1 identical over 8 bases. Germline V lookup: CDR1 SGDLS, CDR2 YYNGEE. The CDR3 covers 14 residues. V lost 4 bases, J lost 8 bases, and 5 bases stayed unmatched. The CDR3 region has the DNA TGTGCCAGCAGCTTGACAGGGGACCATTCACCCCTCCACTTT. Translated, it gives CASSLTGDHSPLHF.

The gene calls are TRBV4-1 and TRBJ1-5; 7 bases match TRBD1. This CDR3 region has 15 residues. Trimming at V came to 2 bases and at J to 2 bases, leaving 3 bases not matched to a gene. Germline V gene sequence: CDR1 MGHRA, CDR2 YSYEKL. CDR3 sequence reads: CASSQFGTGNQPQHF. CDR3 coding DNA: TGCGCCAGCAGCCAATTCGGGACAGGCAATCAGCCCCAGCATTTT.

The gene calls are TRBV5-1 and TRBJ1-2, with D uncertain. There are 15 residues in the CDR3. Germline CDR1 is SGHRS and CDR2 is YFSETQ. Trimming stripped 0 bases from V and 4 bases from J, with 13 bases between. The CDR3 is CASSLDSIKSYGYTF. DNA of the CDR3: TGCGCCAGCAGCTTGGACAGTATAAAGAGCTATGGCTACACCTTC.

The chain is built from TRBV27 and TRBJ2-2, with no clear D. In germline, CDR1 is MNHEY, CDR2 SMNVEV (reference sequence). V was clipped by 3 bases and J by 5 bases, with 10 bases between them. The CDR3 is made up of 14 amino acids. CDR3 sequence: CASSFATQTGELFF. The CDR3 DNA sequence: TGTGCCAGCAGTTTCGCGACACAAACCGGGGAGCTGTTTTTT.